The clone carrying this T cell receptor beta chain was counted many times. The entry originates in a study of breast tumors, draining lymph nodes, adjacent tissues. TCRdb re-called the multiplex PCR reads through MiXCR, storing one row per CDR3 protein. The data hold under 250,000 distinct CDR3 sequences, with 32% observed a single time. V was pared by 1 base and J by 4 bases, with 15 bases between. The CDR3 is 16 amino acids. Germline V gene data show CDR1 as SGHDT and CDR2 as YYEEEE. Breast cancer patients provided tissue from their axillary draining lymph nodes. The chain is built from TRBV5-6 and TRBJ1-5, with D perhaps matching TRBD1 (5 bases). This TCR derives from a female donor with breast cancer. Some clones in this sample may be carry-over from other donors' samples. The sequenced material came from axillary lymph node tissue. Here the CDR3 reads CASSLLGGDPNQPQHF. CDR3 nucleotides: TGTGCCAGCAGCTTGTTGGGGGGGGATCCGAATCAGCCCCAGCATTTT.